This paragraph covers one T cell receptor (beta chain) sequence. Antigen specificity is unknown. The authors took one heparinised blood draw, averaging roughly 120 mL, from each donor. The authors sorted CD4+ naive, central memory, regulatory and stem cell-like memory cells via CD45RO/CCR7/CD25/CD127/CD95/CD27. The data belong to a study of beta chain features in type 1 diabetes. Reverse transcribing all isolated RNA meant expressed TCRB transcripts were sequenced. Profiled with immunoSEQ multiplex PCR; TCRdb holds only in-frame clones, not every one. There are more than 150,000 clones in the sample; approximately 13% occur only once, and roughly 0.56% lies in the top ten. The CDR3 consists of 14 residues. V dropped 3 bases and J dropped 3 bases, with 11 bases sitting between them. CDR1 SNHLY and CDR2 FYNNEI come from the germline V gene. Study-wide findings and caveats: Insertions were fewer and deletions more numerous at VDJ junctions in type 1 diabetes patients. In patients and controls equally, PCR might favor templates that are shorter.

The chain links TRBV2 to TRBJ1-1, with a weak D call TRBD1 (5 bases). This TCR was recovered from a woman aged 18-29 years in good health. The sequenced material came from central memory CD4+ T cells from blood. The CDR3 DNA reads TGTGCCAGCAGTGACAGGGTCTGGGACACTGAAGCTTTCTTT. This gives the protein CASSDRVWDTEAFF.